One sample yielded the 32 T cell receptor beta chains listed below, sequenced in a study of blood T cell repertoires in COVID-19. TCRdb keeps only in-frame clones here, not all; method: immunoSEQ multiplex PCR. The table shows 130,000 or so clones, with about 86% occurring only once. What was sequenced was peripheral blood. The receptors were gathered from a woman aged 60-75 years with acute or convalescent COVID-19.

V gene TRBV2 combines with J gene TRBJ1-6; D gene uncertain. Germline assignment: CDR1 SNHLY and CDR2 FYNNEI. The ends were cut back, 10 bases at V and 8 bases at J, with 21 bases in the middle. The CDR3 totals 15 residues. CDR3 sequence: CAITAYQETHSPLHF. The CDR3 DNA reads TGTGCCATTACAGCTTATCAAGAGACCCATTCACCCCTCCACTTT.

The V call is TRBV4-2, the J call TRBJ2-1; 14 bases align to TRBD2. This CDR3 region has 15 residues. Trimming at V came to 6 bases and at J to 6 bases, leaving 4 bases not matched to a gene. CDR1 and CDR2 (germline): LGHNA, YNFKEQ. The CDR3 protein is CASRRLAGGANEQFF. CDR3 nucleotide sequence: TGTGCCAGCAGAAGACTAGCGGGGGGGGCCAATGAGCAGTTCTTC.

The chain recombines TRBV3-1 (or the pseudogene TRBV3-2) with TRBJ2-3; D might be TRBD2 (6 bases). The V end was cut by 4 bases, the J end by 3 bases, with 14 bases between. The germline V gene has CDR1 LGHDT and CDR2 YNNKEL (reference sequence). This CDR3 is built from 15 residues. CDR3 in amino acids: CASSRGGIRTDTQYF. CDR3 sequence (DNA): TGTGCCAGCAGCCGCGGCGGGATTCGAACAGATACGCAGTATTTT.

This chain joins TRBV24-1 and TRBJ2-3; D gene ambiguous. Deletions cut 1 base from V and 3 bases from J, with 7 bases between. The CDR3 loop spans 14 amino acids. The V gene's germline CDR1 is KGHDR and CDR2 SFDVKD. CDR3 region: CATSDFQATDTQYF. For the CDR3, the DNA is TGTGCCACCAGTGATTTTCAGGCGACAGATACGCAGTATTTT.

Here the CDR3 reads CASSYMDRADGYTF. The CDR3 nucleotides read TGTGCCAGCAGTTATATGGACAGGGCGGATGGCTACACCTTC. V gene TRBV6-5 combines with J gene TRBJ1-2; 8 bases fit TRBD1. V shed 3 bases and J 6 bases; nucleotides not matched to a gene: 6. Germline V gives CDR1 MNHEY, CDR2 SVGAGI. The CDR3 consists of 14 residues.

This clone showed up just once. The chain is built from TRBV15 and TRBJ1-2, with a possible D match to TRBD1 (6 bases). The CDR3 covers 13 residues. V lost 4 bases and J 8 bases, leaving 14 bases between the germline ends. Germline CDR1 LNHNV, CDR2 YYDKDF (reference sequence). CDR3 residues: CATSTGTLLGYTF. DNA for the CDR3: TGTGCCACCAGCACCGGGACACTTTTGGGCTACACCTTC.

This clone was recorded once. The V gene is TRBV29-1, the J gene TRBJ1-2, with TRBD1 identical over 7 bases. V lost 4 bases and J lost 2; bases outside the gene matches: 4. Germline-derived CDR1 and CDR2 are SQVTM and ANQGSEA. The CDR3 is 13 residues long. The CDR3 loop reads CSVAGTVNYGYTF. Here the CDR3 DNA reads TGCAGCGTTGCGGGGACAGTGAACTATGGCTACACCTTC.

This rearrangement joins TRBV6-5 to TRBJ1-2; weak D call: TRBD1 (5 bases). The CDR3 runs to 13 residues. The V end lost 10 bases, the J end lost 5 bases, and 17 bases lay between the germline ends. The germline V gene encodes CDR1 MNHEY and CDR2 SVGAGI. CDR3 in amino acids: CATSQVGGYGYTF. As DNA, the CDR3 is TGTGCCACCTCGCAGGTGGGGGGTTATGGCTACACCTTC.

The V and J genes are TRBV18 and TRBJ1-6; 8 positions match TRBD1. The CDR3 is 15 amino acids. V shed 6 bases and J 7 bases; nucleotides not matched to a gene: 8. Germline assignment: CDR1 KGHSH and CDR2 LQKENI. CDR3 protein: CASSLQGAMNSPLHF. The CDR3 bases are TGTGCCAGCTCCCTTCAGGGGGCGATGAATTCACCCCTCCACTTT.

The V gene is TRBV24-1, the J gene TRBJ2-7; D is perhaps TRBD1 (6 bases). Germline lookup yields CDR1 KGHDR and CDR2 SFDVKD. The CDR3 runs to 13 residues. V lost 3 bases and J lost 3, with 8 bases in between. The CDR3 region is CATSDPGHYEQYF. CDR3 nucleotides: TGTGCCACCAGTGATCCGGGACACTACGAGCAGTACTTC.

In its sample, this clone was seen once. The chain combines TRBV11-3 with TRBJ1-1; 8 bases are a match to TRBD1. Trimming took 5 bases from V and 1 from J; bases not matched to a gene: 6. The CDR3 has 15 amino acids. Germline CDR1 and CDR2: SGHNT and YENEEA. In DNA form, the CDR3 reads TGTGCCAGCAGCAGGCGGACAGGGTCGAACACTGAAGCTTTCTTT. Translating gives CASSRRTGSNTEAFF.

V usage is TRBV5-1 and J usage is TRBJ2-3; TRBD2 aligns across 14 bases. The J segment lost 4 bases and the V segment lost 4 bases, leaving 2 bases of the junction unmatched. The CDR3 has 15 residues. The germline gives CDR1 SGHRS, CDR2 YFSETQ. CDR3 nucleotide sequence: TGCGCCAGCAGCCAGGGACTAGCGGGGGCAGATACGCAGTATTTT. As protein: CASSQGLAGADTQYF.

The gene calls are TRBV11-3 and TRBJ1-2, with 7 bases that match TRBD1. The CDR3 spans 15 residues. The junction had 7 bases not matched to a gene; V was cut back by 5 bases and J by 1 base. Germline assignment: CDR1 SGHNT and CDR2 YENEEA. CDR3 nucleotide sequence: TGTGCCAGCAGCCCCGGGACAGCGGATAACTATGGCTACACCTTC. Translation gives CASSPGTADNYGYTF.

CDR3: CASTEFGGDEQFF. The CDR3 DNA sequence: TGTGCCAGTACTGAGTTTGGAGGCGATGAGCAGTTCTTC. The gene calls are TRBV19 and TRBJ2-1, with a tentative D call TRBD2 (5 bases). Trimming took off 7 bases at V and 8 bases at J, with 15 bases between the two ends. The CDR3 is 13 amino acids. The germline CDR1 and CDR2 sequences are LNHDA and SQIVND (reference sequence).

The J gene is TRBJ1-1, the V gene TRBV11-3; 9 nucleotides align to TRBD1. The CDR3 extends over 14 amino acids. Germline CDR1 SGHNT, CDR2 YENEEA. After removal of 2 bases from V and 9 bases from J, the junction contained 7 bases not matched to a gene. CDR3 DNA sequence: TGTGCCAGCAGCTTATCACAGGGGGCCTCCCAAGCTTTCTTT. Residues: CASSLSQGASQAFF.

About this clone itself: The junction departs from germline at one end; a sequencing error may be responsible. This chain joins TRBV7-7 and TRBJ2-7; D not certain. CDR1 and CDR2 from the germline V gene are SSHAT and FNYEAQ (reference sequence). The CDR3 is 14 residues long. The CDR3 reads CASSFRANSYEQYF. DNA for the CDR3: TGTGCTAGCAGCTTTAGAGCGAACTCCTACGAGCAGTACTTC. The entire variable domain, with the rest obtained from reference TRBV7-7 and TRBJ2-7, is as follows: GAGVSQSPRYKVTKRGQDVTLRCDPISSHATLYWYQQALGQGPEFLTYFNYEAQPDKSGLPSDRFSAERPEGSISTLTIQRTEQRDSAMYRCASSFRANSYEQYFGPGTRLTVT.

This sequence joins TRBV7-6 and TRBJ1-1; TRBD1 might be the D (6 bases). Per the germline V gene, CDR1 is SGHVS and CDR2 is FNYEAQ. This CDR3 is built from 16 residues. The V end was cut by 0 bases, the J end by 3 bases, with 14 bases between. As DNA, the CDR3 is TGTGCCAGCAGCTTAGCGTATGGGGGGGCGGACACTGAAGCTTTCTTT. Encoded protein: CASSLAYGGADTEAFF. Drawing the rest from reference TRBV7-6 and TRBJ1-1, the complete variable domain is GAGVSQSPRYKVTKRGQDVALRCDPISGHVSLYWYRQALGQGPEFLTYFNYEAQQDKSGLPNDRFSAERPEGSISTLTIQRTEQRDSAMYRCASSLAYGGADTEAFFGQGTRLTVV.

The rearrangement uses TRBV4-2 and TRBJ2-1, with D perhaps matching TRBD2 (5 bases). This CDR3 spans 14 amino acids. V was pared by 3 bases and J by 5 bases, with 11 bases between. Per germline, CDR1 LGHNA and CDR2 YNFKEQ. The CDR3 region is CASSHSGKNNEQFF. CDR3 DNA sequence: TGTGCCAGCAGCCACTCCGGGAAAAACAATGAGCAGTTCTTC.

The chain has TRBV7-9 and TRBJ2-7; tentative D call: TRBD1 (5 bases). CDR3 length: 15 residues. The V end was cut by 3 bases, the J end by 5 bases, with 17 bases between. Per the germline V gene, CDR1 is SEHNR and CDR2 is FQNEAQ (reference sequence). The DNA for the CDR3 is TGTGCCAGCAGCTTGAGTCTAGGGGAAAGGCACGAGCAGTACTTC. Its translation: CASSLSLGERHEQYF. The whole variable domain, filled in from reference TRBV7-9 and TRBJ2-7, reads DTGVSQNPRHKITKRGQNVTFRCDPISEHNRLYWYRQTLGQGPEFLTYFQNEAQLEKSRLLSDRFSAERPKGSFSTLEIQRTEQGDSAMYLCASSLSLGERHEQYFGPGTRLTVT.

V gene TRBV28 combines with J gene TRBJ1-2; 7 bases are shared with TRBD1. This CDR3 region has 14 residues. V shed 3 bases, J shed 2 bases, and the junction held 3 bases outside the gene matches. Germline lookup yields CDR1 MDHEN and CDR2 SYDVKM. DNA for the CDR3: TGTGCCAGCAGTTTCCTACAGGGGAACTATGGCTACACCTTC. It specifies CASSFLQGNYGYTF.

This clone was picked up a small number of times. The V gene is TRBV12-3 or TRBV12-4, the J gene TRBJ1-5; D is perhaps TRBD1 (5 bases). CDR3 size: 13 residues. Between the trimmed V and J ends, which lost 3 bases and 9 bases, there was a span of 12 bases. The CDR3 DNA is TGTGCCAGCAGTTTGGGGGGGGTCCGGCCCCAGCATTTT. Translation: CASSLGGVRPQHF.

The chain couples TRBV15 to TRBJ2-7; 8 positions match TRBD2. CDR1 and CDR2 from the germline V gene are LNHNV and YYDKDF (reference sequence). CDR3 length equals 16 residues. The trim removed 5 bases at V and 2 bases at J, leaving 11 bases unmatched. DNA of the CDR3: TGTGCCACCAGCCGCGCGGGGGGTCTCCCGACCTACGAGCAGTACTTC. This encodes CATSRAGGLPTYEQYF.

CDR3 in DNA: TGTGCCAGCAGCACGGGACAGGGGAATGAAAAACTGTTTTTT. Protein product: CASSTGQGNEKLFF. The chain uses TRBV7-9 and TRBJ1-4, with 10 bases that match TRBD1. This CDR3 spans 14 amino acids. V lost 5 bases to trimming and J lost 5 bases; unmatched junction nucleotides: 2. Per germline, CDR1 SEHNR and CDR2 FQNEAQ (reference sequence).

This chain links TRBV11-2 with TRBJ1-2; D gene unclear. Trimming cost V 3 bases and J 4 bases, with 9 bases left between them. The CDR3 has 13 residues. Germline CDR1 and CDR2: SGHAT and FQNNGV. CDR3 DNA sequence: TGTGCCAGCAGCTTGGGAGTCACCTATGGCTACACCTTC. This sequence encodes CASSLGVTYGYTF. The entire variable domain, with the rest obtained from reference TRBV11-2 and TRBJ1-2, is as follows: EAGVAQSPRYKIIEKRQSVAFWCNPISGHATLYWYQQILGQGPKLLIQFQNNGVVDDSQLPKDRFSAERLKGVDSTLKIQPAKLEDSAVYLCASSLGVTYGYTFGSGTRLTVV.

This clone has a count of ten or more. The gene calls are TRBV23-1 and TRBJ1-4, with a possible D match to TRBD1 (5 bases). TRBV23-1 is an open reading frame, and its role is uncertain. Trimming shortened V by 0 bases and J by 6 bases, and 17 bases separated the two germline ends. CDR3 length: 17 residues. The DNA for the CDR3 is TGCGCCAGCAGTCAATCGTCCCGGGCAGGGTTGGATGAAAAACTGTTTTTT. Its translation: CASSQSSRAGLDEKLFF.

The chain couples TRBV28 to TRBJ2-7; D is perhaps TRBD1 (6 bases). V was trimmed by 2 bases and J by 0 bases, leaving 8 bases between them. The CDR3 spans 14 residues. Germline CDR1 MDHEN, CDR2 SYDVKM. CDR3 sequence (DNA): TGTGCCAGCAGTTTAAGGGGGTTCTCCTACGAGCAGTACTTC. This encodes CASSLRGFSYEQYF.

V gene TRBV6-6 combines with J gene TRBJ1-3; D is ambiguous. Trimming pared 0 bases from V and 0 bases from J, leaving 6 bases between. This CDR3 has 15 amino acids. The germline V gene encodes CDR1 MNHNY and CDR2 SVGAGI (reference sequence). The CDR3 sequence is CASSYSGSSGNTIYF. The DNA of the CDR3 is TGTGCCAGCAGTTACTCGGGGAGCTCTGGAAACACCATATATTTT.

This rearrangement joins TRBV14 to TRBJ2-5, with 8 bases identical to TRBD1. After removal of 4 bases from V and 5 bases from J, the junction contained 3 bases not matched to a gene. The CDR3 contains 13 residues. Germline assignment: CDR1 SGHDN and CDR2 FVKESK. CDR3 loop: CASSPRGQETQYF. The CDR3 region has the DNA TGTGCCAGCAGCCCCAGGGGGCAGGAGACCCAGTACTTC. The full variable domain, its missing parts supplied by reference TRBV14 and TRBJ2-5, is EAGVTQFPSHSVIEKGQTVTLRCDPISGHDNLYWYRRVMGKEIKFLLHFVKESKQDESGMPNNRFLAERTGGTYSTLKVQPAELEDSGVYFCASSPRGQETQYFGPGTRLLVL.

J is TRBJ2-3 and V is TRBV6-4; 12 bases align to TRBD2. Per germline, CDR1 MRHNA and CDR2 SNTAGT. CDR3 length: 16 amino acids. V was clipped by 5 bases and J by 2 bases; unmatched bases: 5. CDR3 coding DNA: TGTGCCAGCAGTCCTACTAGCGGGGGGCACACAGATACGCAGTATTTT. Protein: CASSPTSGGHTDTQYF.

This chain connects TRBV7-9 to TRBJ2-1, with D unclear. The CDR3 sequence is 13 residues long. Germline V gene sequence: CDR1 SEHNR, CDR2 FQNEAQ (reference sequence). The V gene lost 5 bases and the J gene lost 8 bases, with 13 bases spanning the gap. The CDR3 here is CASSPLVADEQFF. The CDR3 region has the DNA TGTGCCAGCAGCCCCCTCGTCGCGGATGAGCAGTTCTTC.

The rearrangement links TRBV10-3 to TRBJ2-7, with 7 bases lining up with TRBD1. CDR1 ENHRY and CDR2 SYGVKD come from the germline V gene. Losses at the gene ends were 4 bases for V and 2 bases for J; bases not matched to a gene: 5. This CDR3 is built from 14 residues. CDR3 coding DNA: TGTGCCATCAGTGCCGGACAGGCTGCCTACGAGCAGTACTTC. It translates to CAISAGQAAYEQYF.

The chain carries TRBV27 and TRBJ2-7, with D tentatively TRBD2 (5 bases). V lost 1 base and J 1 base, leaving 11 bases between the germline ends. CDR1 is MNHEY, CDR2 SMNVEV, per germline (reference sequence). CDR3 size: 15 residues. The CDR3 DNA follows: TGTGCCAGCAGTTTATTTTTAGCGCGTTCCTACGAGCAGTACTTC. Translated, it gives CASSLFLARSYEQYF.